This T cell receptor beta chain was sequenced for a study of blood T cells in healthy people across ages. Overall study context: About one barcoded beta molecule per two T cells was the capture yield of template switching.

The CDR3 loop spans 17 amino acids. It was with a sample-barcoded 5' primer and a J-beta primer mix that a second PCR of roughly 6 to 11 cycles was run. Each TCR beta cDNA got a 12-nucleotide random molecular identifier. TCRdb reprocessed the 5' RACE reads with MiXCR, giving one entry per CDR3 protein. The table shows around 1,000,000 distinct CDR3 sequences, with roughly two fifths occurring only once. Remarks on this clonotype: This clone may be a read error of a much larger clone one base away.

The chain combines TRBV21-1 with TRBJ1-2; the table's D call TRBD1 went unverified against the DNA. TRBV21-1 has pseudogene status. The source material was blood. This TCR was sampled from a man aged 18 to 30 in good health. The CDR3 DNA reads TGTGCCAGCAGCCCCCGGGCGACAGGGTGGCCTCTCTATGGCTACACCTTC. This gives the protein CASSPRATGWPLYGYTF.